Given below is one T cell receptor beta chain in context. No antigen is known for it. This entry belongs to a study of beta chain features in type 1 diabetes. This CDR3 contains 12 residues. Germline CDR1 SNHLY, CDR2 FYNNEI. Trimming took off 4 bases at V and 5 bases at J, with 8 bases between the two ends. Sequencing targeted expressed TCRB transcripts, as all isolated RNA had been reverse transcribed. TCRdb's table, derived via immunoSEQ multiplex PCR, lists solely in-frame clones and lacks some. The table has almost 350,000 clones, approximately 8.2% seen once. All sorted populations exceeded 95% purity. Study-level findings and limits: These data did not resolve whether HLA type affects TCRB rearrangement.

This TCR derives from a young woman in good health. The rearrangement links TRBV2 to TRBJ2-5, with D unresolved. What was sequenced was central memory CD4+ T cells from blood. CDR3 protein: CASSGQYETQYF. For the CDR3, the DNA is TGTGCCAGCAGTGGGCAGTATGAGACCCAGTACTTC.